The text below deals with one T cell receptor beta chain. Its target is unknown. This sample is drawn from a study of shared clonotypes between healthy human individuals. The CDR3 extends over 13 amino acids. The V and J ends lost 5 bases and 3 bases respectively, with 11 bases between them. The germline V gene encodes CDR1 SEHNR and CDR2 FQNEAQ (reference sequence). Broader study findings: Relative to clonotypes present in all four donors, those not shared had lower generation probabilities.

Terminally differentiated effector memory CD45RA+ cells were excluded by CCR7 positive selection of CD45RO-negative cells. Assay: immunoSEQ multiplex PCR; the TCRdb copy retains only in-frame clones and omits some. The sample lists around 1.9 million clones; approximately 92% were seen once. The chain employs TRBV7-9 and TRBJ2-7; D unresolved. Source material: naive CD8+ T cells from PBMCs. The TCR comes from a man younger than 30 in good health. Some clones in this sample may be carry-over from other donors' samples. The CDR3 is CASSPTAHYEQYF. The CDR3 DNA reads as TGTGCCAGCAGCCCCACTGCCCACTACGAGCAGTACTTC.